The sequence of this TCR beta chain was determined in a study of T cells in Graves' hyperthyroidism and ophthalmopathy. Whole-study results and caveats: Ophthalmopathy was model-predicted a median about 6.7 months pre-onset. Blood also showed most of the thyroid clonotypes that were expanded above 0.001.

The CDR3 runs 15 residues. V was shortened by 6 bases and J by 3 bases, with 17 bases between the two germline ends. CDR1 and CDR2 (germline): DFQATT, SNEGSKA (reference sequence). The investigators amplified TCR beta CDR3 regions from RNA transcripts. Carried out on the TCR CDR3, a first-round RT-PCR used the HTBI primer set. TCRdb itself ran the multiplex PCR reads through MiXCR, one entry per CDR3 protein. The data hold a few hundred thousand distinct CDR3 sequences, with 15% observed a single time. This clonotype was observed a few times. Antigen specificity is unknown. Hyperthyroidism of Graves' type that showed no ophthalmopathy progression within 18 months was stable. The study based diagnoses on clinical symptoms, serum thyroxine and TRAb, thyroid ultrasound and orbital computed tomography.

The clonotype originates from a woman aged 30 to 39 with Graves' hyperthyroidism. Sequencing was done on a sample of blood. The J gene is TRBJ1-4, the V gene TRBV20-1, with no clear D. CDR3 loop: CSAPDSGSANEKLFF. The CDR3 nucleotides are TGCAGTGCACCCGATTCCGGGTCGGCTAATGAAAAACTGTTTTTT.